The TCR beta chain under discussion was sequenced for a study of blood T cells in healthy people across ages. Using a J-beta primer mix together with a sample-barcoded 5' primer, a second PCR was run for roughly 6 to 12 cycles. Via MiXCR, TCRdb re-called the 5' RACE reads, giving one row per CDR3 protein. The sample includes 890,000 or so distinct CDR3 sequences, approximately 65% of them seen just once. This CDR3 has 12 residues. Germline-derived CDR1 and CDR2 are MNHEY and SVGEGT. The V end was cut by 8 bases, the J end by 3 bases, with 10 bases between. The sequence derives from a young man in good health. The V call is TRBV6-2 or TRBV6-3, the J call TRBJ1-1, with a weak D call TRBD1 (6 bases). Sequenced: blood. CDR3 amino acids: CASGGTYTEAFF. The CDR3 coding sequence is TGTGCCAGCGGGGGCACTTACACTGAAGCTTTCTTT.